This paragraph covers one TCR beta chain sequence. The sample originates from a study of OX40 agonist ivuxolimab in advanced cancers. This CDR3 contains 15 residues. From germline, CDR1 is LGHNA and CDR2 YSLEER. The V end was cut by 0 bases, the J end by 1 base, with 9 bases between. Data came from immunoSEQ multiplex PCR; TCRdb stores just in-frame clones and leaves some out. The profile shows some 23,000 clones, around four fifths of them singletons. This receptor was taken from an adult with an advanced solid tumor such as melanoma, head and neck, liver or kidney cancer. V and J are TRBV4-3 and TRBJ1-1; weak D call: TRBD1 (5 bases). The source material was CD4+ or CD8+ T cells sorted from blood, sampled in a trial of the OX40 agonist ivuxolimab. The CDR3 DNA is TGCGCCAGCAGCCAAGATGGGACGGCGAACACTGAAGCTTTCTTT. Amino acid sequence: CASSQDGTANTEAFF.